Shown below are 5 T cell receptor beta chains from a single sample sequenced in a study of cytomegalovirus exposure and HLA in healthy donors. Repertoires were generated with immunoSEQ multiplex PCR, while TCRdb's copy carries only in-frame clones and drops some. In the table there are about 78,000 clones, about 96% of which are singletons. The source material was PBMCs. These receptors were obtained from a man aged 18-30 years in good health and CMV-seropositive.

For the CDR3, the DNA is TGTGCCAGCAGCTTAACGAGCTCTGGGGCCAACGTCCTGACTTTC. It yields the protein CASSLTSSGANVLTF. The chain employs TRBV7-8 and TRBJ2-6; D is unresolved. The germline gives CDR1 SGHVS, CDR2 FQNEAQ. The CDR3 length is 15 residues. Deletions cut 2 bases from V and 0 bases from J, with 5 bases between.

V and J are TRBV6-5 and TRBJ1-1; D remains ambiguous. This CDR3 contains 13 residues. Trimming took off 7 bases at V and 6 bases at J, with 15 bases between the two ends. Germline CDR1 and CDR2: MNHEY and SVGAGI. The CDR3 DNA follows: TGTGCCAGCACCACCCCCGGAGGCGCTGAAGCTTTCTTT. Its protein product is CASTTPGGAEAFF.

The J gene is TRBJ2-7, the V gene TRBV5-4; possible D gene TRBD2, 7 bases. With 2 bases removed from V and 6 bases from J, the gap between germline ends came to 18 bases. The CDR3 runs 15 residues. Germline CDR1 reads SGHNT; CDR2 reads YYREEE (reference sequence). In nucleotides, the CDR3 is TGTGCCAGCAGCTTCGGGGGAGGGGGAGGGACCGAGCAGTACTTC. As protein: CASSFGGGGGTEQYF.

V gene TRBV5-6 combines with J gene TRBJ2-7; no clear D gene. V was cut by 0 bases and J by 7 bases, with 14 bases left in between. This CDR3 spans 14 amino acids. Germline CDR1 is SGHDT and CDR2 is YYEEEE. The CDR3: CASSLGGVVGEQYF. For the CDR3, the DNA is TGTGCCAGCAGCTTGGGCGGCGTCGTCGGGGAGCAGTACTTC.

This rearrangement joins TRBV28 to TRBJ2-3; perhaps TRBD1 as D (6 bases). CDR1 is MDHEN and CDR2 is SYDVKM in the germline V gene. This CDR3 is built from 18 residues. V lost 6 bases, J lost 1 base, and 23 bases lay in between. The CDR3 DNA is TGTGCCAGCAGCGCTTACTGGATATATGGACAGCGCACAGATACGCAGTATTTT. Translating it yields CASSAYWIYGQRTDTQYF.